Shown below are 2 T cell receptor beta chains from a single sample sequenced in a study of cytomegalovirus exposure and HLA in healthy donors. The protocol was immunoSEQ multiplex PCR, while the TCRdb copy is restricted to in-frame clones and leaves out a portion. This sample yields about 120,000 clones, of which around nine tenths are seen a single time; about 2% belongs to the top ten. The source material was PBMCs. These receptors were taken from a woman between 18 and 29 years old in good health and CMV-seronegative.

Here the CDR3 reads CASSIGQGVQETQYF. The CDR3 region has the DNA TGTGCCAGTAGTATTGGTCAAGGGGTTCAAGAGACCCAGTACTTC. The chain carries TRBV19 and TRBJ2-5; a possible D gene is TRBD1 (5 bases). The V end was cut by 3 bases, the J end by 2 bases, with 13 bases between. Germline CDR1 LNHDA, CDR2 SQIVND (reference sequence). The CDR3 is 15 amino acids.

The V call is TRBV15, the J call TRBJ1-1, with 9 positions matching TRBD1. The CDR3 length is 14 residues. V was pared by 9 bases and J by 2 bases, with 7 bases of the junction left unmatched. The V gene's germline CDR1 is LNHNV and CDR2 YYDKDF (reference sequence). CDR3 in amino acids: CATLPGQGNTEAFF. The CDR3 DNA reads as TGTGCCACGCTACCGGGACAGGGCAACACTGAAGCTTTCTTT.